Listed below are T cell receptor beta chains from one sample, sequenced in a study of radiotherapy plus CTLA-4 blockade in lung cancer. Here immunoSEQ multiplex PCR was the method, and the copy in TCRdb shows in-frame clones only, minus some. This table holds around 91,000 clones, about 86% found once. Sample: peripheral blood, taken from a patient treated with radiotherapy plus ipilimumab. The receptors shown here come from a human donor with non-small cell lung cancer that progressed on radiotherapy plus ipilimumab. The CDR3 runs from the conserved cysteine through the conserved F or W. A D gene is named only where the DNA matches it firmly. The size of a clone is reported for some rows only, either as once, few or many, or as a class for expanded clones.

D gene | J gene | V gene | clone size | CDR3 protein | CDR3 DNA
. | TRBJ2-1 | TRBV5-1 | . | CASSWGFEQFF | TGCGCCAGCAGCTGGGGGTTTGAGCAGTTCTTC
TRBD1 | TRBJ2-7 | TRBV6-1 | . | CASSERDSPSYEQYF | TGTGCCAGCAGTGAACGGGACAGCCCCTCCTACGAGCAGTACTTC
. | TRBJ2-1 | TRBV5-1 | . | CASSSQSGNEQFF | TGCGCCAGCAGCTCCCAATCGGGGAATGAGCAGTTCTTC
TRBD1 | TRBJ2-7 | TRBV6-6 | . | CASSYQQGMQYF | TGTGCCAGCAGTTACCAACAGGGGATGCAGTACTTC
. | TRBJ2-1 | TRBV5-4 | . | CASSTDTLSYNEQFF | TGTGCCAGCAGCACCGACACCCTCTCCTACAATGAGCAGTTCTTC
TRBD1 | TRBJ1-1 | TRBV6-1 | . | CASIRDRVLTEAFF | TGTGCCAGCATACGGGACAGGGTTTTGACTGAAGCTTTCTTT
TRBD2 | TRBJ2-1 | TRBV19 | . | CASSIRGTSGIYNEQFF | TGTGCCAGTAGTATAAGGGGGACTAGCGGGATCTACAATGAGCAGTTCTTC
TRBD2 | TRBJ2-1 | TRBV2 | . | CASSPGLVWGNEQFF | TGTGCCAGCAGCCCTGGACTAGTTTGGGGCAATGAGCAGTTCTTC
TRBD2 | TRBJ2-2 | TRBV16 | . | CASSPVVHPSGRANTGELFF | TGTGCCAGCAGCCCCGTCGTTCATCCTAGCGGGAGGGCCAACACCGGGGAGCTGTTTTTT
. | TRBJ1-1 | TRBV10-3 | few | CAISFTGGPNTEAFF | TGTGCCATCAGTTTTACCGGGGGTCCGAACACTGAAGCTTTCTTT
TRBD1 | TRBJ2-7 | TRBV7-9 | . | CASSLGAGTGDYEQYF | TGTGCCAGCAGCCTGGGGGCCGGGACAGGAGACTACGAGCAGTACTTC
. | TRBJ1-2 | TRBV30 | . | CAWSLGFGRYGYTF | TGTGCCTGGAGTTTGGGGTTTGGACGCTATGGCTACACCTTC
. | TRBJ1-2 | TRBV6-6 | . | CASSYSTSYGYTF | TGTGCCAGCAGTTACTCCACAAGCTATGGCTACACCTTC
. | TRBJ2-5 | TRBV13 | . | CASSLGHQIGETQYF | TGTGCCAGCAGCTTGGGACACCAAATAGGGGAGACCCAGTACTTC
. | TRBJ1-1 | TRBV11-2 | . | CASSFNGRDTEAFF | TGTGCCAGCAGCTTTAACGGTAGGGACACTGAAGCTTTCTTT
TRBD1 | TRBJ2-2 | TRBV11-2 | once | CASSGRLGTGKAGELFF | TGTGCCAGCAGCGGGCGGCTCGGGACAGGCAAGGCCGGGGAGCTGTTTTTT
. | TRBJ1-1 | TRBV4-1 | . | CASSRTGSDTEAFF | TGCGCCAGCAGCCGTACAGGGTCCGACACTGAAGCTTTCTTT
. | TRBJ1-1 | TRBV6-5 | once | CASSYSLENTEAFF | TGTGCCAGCAGTTACTCCTTAGAGAACACTGAAGCTTTCTTT
TRBD1 | TRBJ2-3 | TRBV25-1 | . | CASSEQGLGTDTQYF | TGTGCCAGCAGCGAACAGGGGCTGGGCACAGATACGCAGTATTTT
. | TRBJ2-1 | TRBV5-1 | . | CASSLAVSSYNEQFF | TGCGCCAGCAGCTTAGCGGTAAGCTCCTACAATGAGCAGTTCTTC
. | TRBJ1-4 | TRBV6-5 | . | CASSFTVTTFGKLFF | TGTGCCAGCAGTTTTACCGTAACGACATTCGGAAAACTGTTTTTT
TRBD2 | TRBJ2-1 | TRBV14 | . | CASSQDLIAGGNEQFF | TGTGCCAGCAGCCAAGACTTGATAGCGGGAGGCAATGAGCAGTTCTTC
. | TRBJ2-7 | TRBV5-4 | . | CASSLDQLPHLYF | TGTGCCAGCAGCTTGGACCAGCTCCCCCATCTGTACTTC
. | TRBJ1-5 | TRBV2 | . | CASSGVGGVQPQHF | TGTGCCAGCAGTGGGGTAGGGGGTGTTCAGCCCCAGCATTTT
. | TRBJ2-2 | TRBV5-1 | once | CASGRGTNTGELFF | TGCGCCAGCGGCCGCGGGACGAACACCGGGGAGCTGTTTTTT
. | TRBJ2-7 | TRBV21-1 | . | CASSKVTARDRINEQYF | TGTGCCAGCAGCAAAGTCACCGCCCGGGACAGGATTAACGAGCAGTACTTC
TRBD1 | TRBJ1-3 | TRBV6-1 | . | CASSGKIGWDSSGNTIYF | TGTGCCAGCAGTGGAAAAATAGGCTGGGACAGCTCTGGAAACACCATATATTTT
. | TRBJ2-1 | TRBV11-2 | . | CASSLQGPYNERFF | TGTGCCAGCAGCTTGCAGGGCCCTTACAATGAGCGGTTCTTC
. | TRBJ2-7 | TRBV19 | . | CASSLGGQHAFSYEQYF | TGTGCCAGTAGCCTCGGCGGGCAGCATGCCTTTTCCTACGAGCAGTACTTC